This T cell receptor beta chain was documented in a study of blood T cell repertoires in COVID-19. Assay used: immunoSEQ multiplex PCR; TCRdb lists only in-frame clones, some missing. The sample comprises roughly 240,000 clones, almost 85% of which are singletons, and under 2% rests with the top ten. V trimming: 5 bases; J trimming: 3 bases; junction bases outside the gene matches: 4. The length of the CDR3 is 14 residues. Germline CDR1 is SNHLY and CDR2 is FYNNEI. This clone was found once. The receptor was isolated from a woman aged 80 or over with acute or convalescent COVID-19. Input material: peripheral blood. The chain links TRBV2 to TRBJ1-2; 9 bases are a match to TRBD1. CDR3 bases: TGTGCCAGCAGTTCAACAGGGGGCTACTATGGCTACACCTTC. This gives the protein CASSSTGGYYGYTF.